This record covers a single T cell receptor beta chain. Its antigen is not known. This sample was included in a study of cytomegalovirus exposure and HLA in healthy donors. Clones were read by immunoSEQ multiplex PCR, and TCRdb kept only the in-frame ones, dropping some. The top ten clones hold approximately 0.95% of a sample with fewer than 350,000 clones, approximately 90% of them seen once. CDR1 is MDHEN and CDR2 is SYDVKM in the germline V gene. This CDR3 is 15 amino acids long. The trim removed 6 bases at V and 0 bases at J, leaving 5 bases unmatched. General observations from the study: Listed as cytomegalovirus-associated were more than 150 TCR beta chains. Cytomegalovirus status was reportedly diagnosed by the classifier with high sensitivity and specificity. The TCR clusters that emerged in the first cohort tended, a later analysis found, to co-occur in the 110 or so validation repertoires. The authors confirmed in vitro that three CMV-associated chains were specific for CMV antigens.

V gene TRBV28 combines with J gene TRBJ1-5, with 7 bases lining up with TRBD1. The origin of this receptor is a woman aged 18-29 years in good health and CMV-seronegative. The sample was PBMCs. CDR3 nucleotides: TGTGCCAGCAGCCGCCGACAGGGTAGCAATCAGCCCCAGCATTTT. Translation: CASSRRQGSNQPQHF.